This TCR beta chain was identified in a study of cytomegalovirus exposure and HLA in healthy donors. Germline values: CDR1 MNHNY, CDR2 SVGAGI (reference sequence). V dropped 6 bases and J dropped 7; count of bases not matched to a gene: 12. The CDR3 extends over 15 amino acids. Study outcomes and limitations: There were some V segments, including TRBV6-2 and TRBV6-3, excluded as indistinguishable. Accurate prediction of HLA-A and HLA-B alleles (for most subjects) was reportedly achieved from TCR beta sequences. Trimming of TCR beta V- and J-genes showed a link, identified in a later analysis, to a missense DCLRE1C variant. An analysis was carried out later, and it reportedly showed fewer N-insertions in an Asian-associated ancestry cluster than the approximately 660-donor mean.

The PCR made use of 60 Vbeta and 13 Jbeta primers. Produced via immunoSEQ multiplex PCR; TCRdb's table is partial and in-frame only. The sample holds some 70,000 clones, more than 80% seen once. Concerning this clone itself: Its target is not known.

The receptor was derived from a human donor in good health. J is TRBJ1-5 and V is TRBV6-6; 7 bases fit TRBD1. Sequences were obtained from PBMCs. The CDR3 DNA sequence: TGTGCCAGCAGCCGCACCACAGGGGCCGGGCAGCCCCAGCATTTT. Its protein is CASSRTTGAGQPQHF.